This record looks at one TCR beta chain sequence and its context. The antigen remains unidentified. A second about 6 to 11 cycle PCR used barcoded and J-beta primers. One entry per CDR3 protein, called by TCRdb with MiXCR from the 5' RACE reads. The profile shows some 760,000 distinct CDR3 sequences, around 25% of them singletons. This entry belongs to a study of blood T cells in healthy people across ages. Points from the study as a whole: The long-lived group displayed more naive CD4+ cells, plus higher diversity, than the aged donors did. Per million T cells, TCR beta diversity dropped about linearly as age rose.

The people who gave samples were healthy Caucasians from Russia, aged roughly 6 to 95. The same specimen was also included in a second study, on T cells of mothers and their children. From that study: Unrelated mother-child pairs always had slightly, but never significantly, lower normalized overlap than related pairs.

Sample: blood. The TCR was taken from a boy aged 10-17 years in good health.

The CDR3 bases are TGTGCCAGCACCAGACTAGCGGGAGGACCTACGCAGTATTTT. It is translated as CASTRLAGGPTQYF. V gene TRBV27 combines with J gene TRBJ2-3; the match to TRBD2 covers 13 bases. Germline V gene lookup returns CDR1 MNHEY and CDR2 SMNVEV (reference sequence). The CDR3 is 14 amino acids. V was clipped by 7 bases and J by 8 bases; unmatched bases: 6.